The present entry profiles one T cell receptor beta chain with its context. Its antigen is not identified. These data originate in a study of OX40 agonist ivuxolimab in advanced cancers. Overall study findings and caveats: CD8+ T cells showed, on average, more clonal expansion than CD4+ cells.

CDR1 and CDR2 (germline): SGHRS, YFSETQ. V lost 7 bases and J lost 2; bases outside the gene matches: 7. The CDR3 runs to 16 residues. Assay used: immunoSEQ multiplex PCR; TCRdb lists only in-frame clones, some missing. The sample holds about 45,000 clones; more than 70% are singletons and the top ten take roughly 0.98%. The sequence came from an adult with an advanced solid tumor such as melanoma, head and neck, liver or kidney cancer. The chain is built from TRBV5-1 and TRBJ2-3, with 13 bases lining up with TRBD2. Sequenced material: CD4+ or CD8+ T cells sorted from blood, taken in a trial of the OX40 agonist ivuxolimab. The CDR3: CASRLGTSGVTDTQYF. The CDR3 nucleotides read TGCGCCAGCCGCCTCGGGACTAGCGGGGTCACAGATACGCAGTATTTT.